These T cell receptor beta chains were read from a single sample in a study of blood T cell repertoires in COVID-19. Method: immunoSEQ multiplex PCR; TCRdb's copy keeps in-frame clones and lacks some. The table shows about 210,000 clones, with 70% to 90% occurring only once. The sample was PBMCs or T cells enriched from blood (not recorded which). These receptors originate from a man aged 35 to 55 who had recovered from COVID-19. Both conserved end residues are part of each CDR3. Each record gives: D gene, clone size, J gene, V gene, CDR3 protein, CDR3 DNA. D genes are given only for firm matches. Size is omitted from some rows. Given values are once, few, many or a class for expanded clones.

TRBD2 - TRBJ2-2 TRBV7-9 CASSRTSGGAVIGELFF TGTGCCAGCAGCCGGACTAGCGGGGGGGCCGTGATCGGGGAGCTGTTTTTT
- - TRBJ2-7 TRBV5-1 CASSLDGQTIYEQYF TGCGCCAGCAGCTTGGATGGACAGACTATTTACGAGCAGTACTTC
- - TRBJ2-3 TRBV10-1 CASSPGLADTQYF TGCGCCAGCAGTCCAGGGCTCGCAGATACGCAGTATTTT
- few TRBJ2-7 TRBV5-5 CASRQSDTFLSYEQYF TGTGCCAGCAGACAATCCGACACCTTCCTCTCCTACGAGCAGTACTTC
- few TRBJ1-5 TRBV9 CASSVDGGIDQPQHF TGTGCCAGCAGCGTAGATGGGGGGATCGATCAGCCCCAGCATTTT
- - TRBJ2-2 TRBV28 CASRSGYGSANTGELFF TGTGCCAGCAGATCAGGGTATGGATCAGCGAACACCGGGGAGCTGTTTTTT
TRBD1 - TRBJ1-3 TRBV19 CASSMGQGAGNTIYF TGTGCCAGTAGTATGGGACAGGGGGCTGGAAACACCATATATTTT
- - TRBJ2-6 TRBV5-1 CASKGSPGANVLTF TGCGCCAGCAAAGGTAGCCCTGGGGCCAACGTCCTGACTTTC
- - TRBJ2-3 TRBV9 CASSPSVGGAGDTQYF TGTGCCAGCAGCCCCTCGGTTGGGGGGGCTGGAGATACGCAGTATTTT
- - TRBJ1-2 TRBV7-9 CASSSRGGDGYTF TGTGCCAGCAGCTCTAGGGGCGGCGATGGCTACACCTTC
- - TRBJ2-7 TRBV5-3 CARSTDWYEQYF TGTGCCAGAAGCACTGACTGGTACGAGCAGTACTTC